The entry below gives a single T cell receptor (beta chain) sequence along with its context. Produced via immunoSEQ multiplex PCR; TCRdb's table is partial and in-frame only. The sample contains just under 550,000 clones, approximately 80% of which appear only once. The sample originates from a study of shared T cell receptors in the human thymus. V gave up 6 bases and J gave up 3 bases, with 15 bases separating them. Germline values: CDR1 MNHEY, CDR2 SVGAGI. The CDR3 extends over 14 amino acids. The same data also contributed to another study, on human thymus T cells. This second study says: Resections obtained during corrective heart surgery supplied the thymus tissue.

The sample taken for sequencing was thymocytes. This rearrangement joins TRBV6-5 to TRBJ2-7; D might be TRBD2 (7 bases). The sequence was obtained from a boy under two years old with a congenital heart defect. The CDR3 is CASSGGRGFYEQYF. The CDR3 DNA follows: TGTGCCAGCAGCGGGGGGCGAGGTTTCTACGAGCAGTACTTC.